This entry concerns a single TCR beta chain. Its specificity is unknown. The CDR3 runs to 13 residues. Germline CDR1 is SGHNT and CDR2 is YENEEA. The V end lost 5 bases, the J end lost 7 bases, and 15 bases lay between the germline ends. The sample originates from a study of shared clonotypes between healthy human individuals. Across the study: Each donor's CD8 memory used one plate, CD8 naive two, each CD4 subset three.

Regarding the study as a whole: The rarefaction results pointed to incomplete sorted-subset sequencing despite large depth. Generally, naive subsets (rather than memory subsets) showed larger estimated richness.

The investigators split CD4+ cells into a CD45RA+ naive subset and a CD45RA-negative memory subset. The protocol was immunoSEQ multiplex PCR, while the TCRdb copy is restricted to in-frame clones and leaves out a portion. The sample shows around 1.4 million clones, around 98.5% of them seen only once. The sample consisted of naive CD4+ T cells sorted from blood. As to subset: CD45RA+ positively selected. This sequence originates from a man aged 25 to 45 in good health. The V gene is TRBV11-3, the J gene TRBJ2-7; no clear D gene. The CDR3 here is CASSPRWSSEQYF. CDR3 bases: TGTGCCAGCAGCCCAAGGTGGAGCAGTGAGCAGTACTTC.